Below, one TCR beta chain is given with its context. The antigen is undetermined. The data were obtained in a study of T cell repertoires in cytomegalovirus infection. Overall study: Use of recently identified HLA-C-restricted and well-studied HLA-B-restricted CMV epitopes was part of the study.

The CDR3 extends over 13 amino acids. With V trimmed by 0 bases and J by 8 bases, 6 bases remained unmatched. CDR1 and CDR2 (germline): DFQATT, SNEGSKA (reference sequence). Study-wide results and limits: Using cumulative public TCR beta family frequency, the authors identified those who carried CMV together with the relevant HLA. Predominance within the ex vivo response was attributable to HLA-C-restricted CMV-specific TCR beta clonotypes.

TCRdb called the reads again in MiXCR, with one record for every CDR3 protein. The sample includes around 900,000 distinct CDR3 sequences, roughly a third seen only once; the top ten take roughly an eighth. The specimen comprised cultured CD8+ T cells from PBMCs, sampled from culture after CMV antigen stimulation. The J gene is TRBJ1-1, the V gene TRBV20-1, with 7 bases fitting TRBD1. This sequence was found in a human donor in good health (CMV status not recorded). Some clones in this sample may be carry-over from other donors' samples. Here the CDR3 DNA reads TGCAGTGCTAGAGATAGCGGACAGGTGGAAGCTTTCTTT. Amino acids: CSARDSGQVEAFF.